Below, one T cell receptor beta chain is given with its context. Its antigen is not known. Total RNA amounting to 500 ng was the source from which TCR beta cDNA was made with a constant-region primer. Libraries for TCR beta were built through three nested multiplex PCR rounds, which together made up a slightly modified ARM-PCR procedure. Primers for the first two PCR rounds were TRBV1-TRBV30 forward primers and a C-beta reverse primer (roughly 10 cycles per round). TCRdb reanalysed the multiplex PCR reads using MiXCR and keeps one entry per CDR3 protein. The sample has fewer than 80,000 distinct CDR3 sequences, approximately 62% seen once. The data were taken from a study of tumor-infiltrating lymphocytes in primary liver carcinoma. The study's findings and limits: Blood fell significantly below tumors in its top-250-clone fraction (p = 0.039).

Between roughly 17 and 31 mg of unsorted bulk tissue served as the source from which RNA and DNA were co-extracted. Those sampled were patients whose primary liver carcinoma was treated by surgical resection. This CDR3 comprises 13 residues. Germline assignment: CDR1 WSHSY and CDR2 SAAADI. With 1 base clipped from V and 9 bases from J, the junction kept 6 bases outside the gene matches. The sample comprised tumor-adjacent normal liver tissue. The J gene is TRBJ2-7, the V gene TRBV10-2; 7 nucleotides agree with TRBD2. The clonotype originates from a man between 40 and 49 years old with primary liver carcinoma and hepatitis B virus infection. The CDR3: CASSEWAGVVQYF. Written as DNA, the CDR3 is TGCGCCAGCAGTGAGTGGGCGGGAGTCGTGCAGTACTTC.